The 28 T cell receptor beta chains given below trace back to one sample, sequenced in a study of T-cell memory formation after mild COVID-19. In TCRdb, the 5' RACE reads were re-called with MiXCR into one record per CDR3 protein. The sample lists 450,000 to 650,000 distinct CDR3 sequences; approximately 21% were seen once. Sequences were obtained from PBMCs or a T cell subset sorted from them (not recorded which). These receptors were taken from an adult woman who had mild COVID-19 (a few samples of this study predate the infection). Cell type and time point are not known.

This clonotype appeared once. The rearrangement links TRBV6-4 to TRBJ1-6, with D perhaps matching TRBD1 (6 bases). V lost 6 bases and J 9 bases, leaving 15 bases between the germline ends. CDR3 length: 14 amino acids. Germline V gene lookup returns CDR1 MRHNA and CDR2 SNTAGT. CDR3 sequence (DNA): TGTGCCAGCAGCGTCGGGGGCGGCTTTTCACCCCTCCACTTT. This encodes CASSVGGGFSPLHF.

The chain employs TRBV4-1 and TRBJ1-1; D is unresolved. The V end was cut by 0 bases, the J end by 3 bases, with 8 bases between. This CDR3 spans 14 amino acids. In germline, CDR1 is MGHRA, CDR2 YSYEKL. The CDR3 protein is CASSQEVRDTEAFF. CDR3 coding DNA: TGCGCCAGCAGCCAAGAGGTCCGAGACACTGAAGCTTTCTTT.

This rearrangement joins TRBV15 to TRBJ1-1, with a weak D call TRBD1 (6 bases). Germline CDR1 is LNHNV and CDR2 is YYDKDF (reference sequence). V lost 2 bases to trimming and J lost 1 base, with 11 bases between them. The CDR3 has 15 residues. The CDR3 bases are TGTGCCACCAGCAGACTAACGGGACAGAACACTGAAGCTTTCTTT. This translates into CATSRLTGQNTEAFF.

This clonotype came up a few times. The V gene is TRBV5-5, the J gene TRBJ1-2, with D possibly TRBD1 on 6 matching bases. Germline CDR1 SGHKS, CDR2 YYEKEE (reference sequence). Trimming removed 1 base at V and 3 bases at J, with 16 bases between. CDR3 size: 16 residues. DNA for the CDR3: TGTGCCAGCAGCTTGCGCCCGCAGGGGCAGGACTATGGCTACACCTTC. Residues: CASSLRPQGQDYGYTF.

V usage is TRBV13 and J usage is TRBJ2-3; 10 bases match TRBD2. Looked up from germline, CDR1 is PRHDT and CDR2 is FYEKMQ (reference sequence). The CDR3 extends over 17 amino acids. V lost 2 bases to trimming and J lost 3 bases; unmatched junction nucleotides: 8. CDR3 in amino acids: CASSLRAGGLGTDTQYF. The CDR3 DNA follows: TGTGCCAGCAGCTTACGAGCGGGAGGGTTAGGAACAGATACGCAGTATTTT.

This clonotype was counted between two and nine times. J is TRBJ2-7 and V is TRBV7-2; 8 positions match TRBD1. V was pared by 0 bases and J by 0 bases, with 7 bases of the junction left unmatched. The length of the CDR3 is 17 residues. CDR1 and CDR2 (germline): SGHTA, FQGNSA. The CDR3 sequence: CASSLARQGPSSYEQYF. CDR3 coding DNA: TGTGCCAGCAGCTTAGCCCGACAGGGGCCGAGCTCCTACGAGCAGTACTTC.

The rearrangement links TRBV2 to TRBJ2-7; 11 positions agree with TRBD2. Trimming cost V 4 bases and J 3 bases; bases outside gene matches: 11. Germline lookup yields CDR1 SNHLY and CDR2 FYNNEI. This CDR3 spans 17 amino acids. CDR3: CASSVPRGLAELYEQYF. CDR3 DNA: TGTGCCAGCAGTGTCCCCCGGGGACTAGCGGAACTCTACGAGCAGTACTTC.

This clonotype has more than one count but fewer than ten. The chain combines TRBV7-8 with TRBJ2-2; 11 positions agree with TRBD2. The CDR3 loop spans 16 amino acids. V trimming: 5 bases; J trimming: 7 bases; junction bases outside the gene matches: 9. Germline-derived CDR1 and CDR2 are SGHVS and FQNEAQ. DNA for the CDR3: TGTGCCAGCAGCCAGGGACTAGCGGCGACTTTCGGGGAGCTGTTTTTT. The encoded protein is CASSQGLAATFGELFF.

The chain couples TRBV19 to TRBJ2-7; maybe TRBD2 (5 bases). CDR1 LNHDA and CDR2 SQIVND come from the germline V gene (reference sequence). V was cut by 5 bases and J by 7 bases, with 18 bases left in between. CDR3 length: 14 amino acids. The CDR3 is CASSGPGLGWEQYF. The CDR3, as DNA: TGTGCCAGTAGTGGACCGGGATTAGGGTGGGAGCAGTACTTC. The whole variable domain, filled in from reference TRBV19 and TRBJ2-7, reads DGGITQSPKYLFRKEGQNVTLSCEQNLNHDAMYWYRQDPGQGLRLIYYSQIVNDFQKGDIAEGYSVSREKKESFPLTVTSAQKNPTAFYLCASSGPGLGWEQYFGPGTRLTVT.

The chain employs TRBV19 and TRBJ2-7, with D hard to call. V dropped 0 bases and J dropped 5 bases, with 14 bases sitting between them. CDR3 length: 15 residues. Per the germline V gene, CDR1 is LNHDA and CDR2 is SQIVND (reference sequence). CDR3 loop: CASSIELVLWDEQYF. The CDR3 nucleotides are TGTGCCAGTAGTATAGAATTGGTTCTCTGGGACGAGCAGTACTTC. The variable domain in full, completed from reference TRBV19 and TRBJ2-7, reads DGGITQSPKYLFRKEGQNVTLSCEQNLNHDAMYWYRQDPGQGLRLIYYSQIVNDFQKGDIAEGYSVSREKKESFPLTVTSAQKNPTAFYLCASSIELVLWDEQYFGPGTRLTVT.

The rearrangement joins TRBV6-1 to TRBJ1-6; 7 bases agree with TRBD1. CDR1 and CDR2 (germline): MNHNS, SASEGT. V shed 1 base and J 9 bases; nucleotides not matched to a gene: 6. The CDR3 totals 15 residues. In nucleotides, the CDR3 is TGTGCCAGCAGTGAAGGTTCGACAGGGTTTTCACCCCTCCACTTT. Translated, it gives CASSEGSTGFSPLHF.

J is TRBJ2-3 and V is TRBV24-1; maybe TRBD2 (5 bases). CDR1 is KGHDR and CDR2 is SFDVKD in the germline V gene. CDR3 length: 16 residues. V dropped 4 bases and J dropped 3 bases, with 16 bases sitting between them. The CDR3 reads CATSDSSGGWTDTQYF. The CDR3 DNA reads TGTGCCACCAGTGACTCCAGCGGCGGGTGGACAGATACGCAGTATTTT.

This clonotype was observed a handful of times. V gene TRBV5-6 combines with J gene TRBJ2-1; no clear D gene. Germline V gene lookup returns CDR1 SGHDT and CDR2 YYEEEE. There are 16 residues in the CDR3. V dropped 3 bases and J dropped 2 bases, with 15 bases sitting between them. The CDR3 DNA sequence: TGTGCCAGCAGCTCGCTAACGAGCCCGACCTACAATGAGCAGTTCTTC. It is translated as CASSSLTSPTYNEQFF.

The V call is TRBV29-1, the J call TRBJ2-7; TRBD1 matches 7 bases. V lost 2 bases, J lost 6 bases, and 4 bases stayed unmatched. The CDR3 totals 12 residues. Germline V gene data show CDR1 as SQVTM and CDR2 as ANQGSEA. In DNA form, the CDR3 reads TGCAGCGTTGAACAAGGGGGCAGCGAGCAGTACTTC. Residues: CSVEQGGSEQYF.

This clonotype was counted between two and nine times. The chain combines TRBV6-5 with TRBJ2-7, with TRBD2 matching 7 bases. The ends lost 6 bases at V and 9 bases at J; junction bases unmatched: 17. Germline V gene sequence: CDR1 MNHEY, CDR2 SVGAGI. This CDR3 spans 15 amino acids. CDR3: CASRRGSSSPGGQYF. The DNA for the CDR3 is TGTGCCAGCAGGCGGGGTTCAAGCAGCCCGGGGGGGCAGTACTTC.

The V call is TRBV7-2, the J call TRBJ2-2; D gene ambiguous. The CDR3 loop spans 15 amino acids. Germline CDR1 is SGHTA and CDR2 is FQGNSA. Between the trimmed V and J ends, which lost 0 bases and 2 bases, there was a span of 7 bases. The CDR3 loop reads CASSLAWANTGELFF. The CDR3 nucleotides read TGTGCCAGCAGCTTAGCTTGGGCAAACACCGGGGAGCTGTTTTTT.

The V and J genes are TRBV29-1 and TRBJ2-1, with D uncertain. Germline V gene lookup returns CDR1 SQVTM and CDR2 ANQGSEA. The V and J ends lost 3 bases and 7 bases respectively, with 7 bases between them. The length of the CDR3 is 11 residues. CDR3 sequence (DNA): TGCAGCGTTGACAGGAAGAATGAGCAGTTCTTC. Protein: CSVDRKNEQFF.

This chain connects TRBV5-6 to TRBJ2-4; D is unclear. The CDR3 has 16 amino acids. Trimming took off 3 bases at V and 0 bases at J, with 13 bases between the two ends. Germline-derived CDR1 and CDR2 are SGHDT and YYEEEE. The DNA of the CDR3 is TGTGCCAGCAGCTCTTTTCCCGTACTAGCCAAAAACATTCAGTACTTC. Protein product: CASSSFPVLAKNIQYF.

The chain joins TRBV12-3 or TRBV12-4 to TRBJ2-7, with 9 bases lining up with TRBD2. V dropped 1 base and J dropped 3; count of bases not matched to a gene: 4. CDR3 size: 15 residues. The CDR3 spells CASSLELAGIYEQYF. CDR3 DNA: TGTGCCAGCAGTTTAGAGCTAGCGGGGATCTACGAGCAGTACTTC.

The rearrangement links TRBV12-3 or TRBV12-4 to TRBJ1-4, with TRBD1 matching over 8 bases. The CDR3 covers 13 residues. V was clipped by 6 bases and J by 8 bases; unmatched bases: 5. The CDR3 DNA reads TGTGCCAGCAGCCAGGGGGCCTGGGAAAAACTGTTTTTT. Its protein is CASSQGAWEKLFF.

V is TRBV7-2 and J is TRBJ2-6; maybe TRBD1 (6 bases). Germline lookup yields CDR1 SGHTA and CDR2 FQGNSA. Trimming shortened V by 5 bases and J by 0 bases, and 17 bases separated the two germline ends. CDR3 size: 18 residues. The CDR3 DNA follows: TGTGCCAGCAGCCTAAACAGGGTGGGCCCCTCTGGGGCCAACGTCCTGACTTTC. Protein: CASSLNRVGPSGANVLTF.

The rearrangement links TRBV12-3 or TRBV12-4 to TRBJ2-5, with TRBD2 as a possible D gene (5 bases). V lost 8 bases, J lost 5 bases, and 18 bases lay in between. The CDR3 contains 14 residues. The DNA of the CDR3 is TGTGCCAGCCGAAAGGACGGACCGGGGGAGACCCAGTACTTC. This encodes CASRKDGPGETQYF.

The rearrangement links TRBV4-1 to TRBJ2-1, with 7 bases that match TRBD2. V was pared by 1 base and J by 9 bases, with 15 bases of the junction left unmatched. Germline V gene sequence: CDR1 MGHRA, CDR2 YSYEKL. This CDR3 contains 17 residues. The CDR3 reads CASSQVKAGLFVGEQFF. In DNA, the CDR3 is TGCGCCAGCAGCCAAGTTAAAGCGGGGTTATTCGTGGGTGAGCAGTTCTTC.

V is TRBV4-1 and J is TRBJ2-3; 16 bases match TRBD2. Germline CDR1 reads MGHRA; CDR2 reads YSYEKL. Trimming removed 4 bases from V and 0 bases from J; junction bases left unmatched: 13. This CDR3 is built from 21 residues. CDR3 DNA: TGCGCCAGCAGCCGCCTCGGGACTAGCGGGGGGGCTATCGGGAGCACAGATACGCAGTATTTT. It encodes CASSRLGTSGGAIGSTDTQYF.

This clonotype turned up a few times. The chain uses TRBV25-1 and TRBJ2-1; D might be TRBD1 or TRBD2, each matching 6 bases. The germline V gene has CDR1 MGHDK and CDR2 SYGVNS. The CDR3 spans 18 residues. V was pared by 2 bases and J by 5 bases, with 22 bases between. DNA of the CDR3: TGTGCCAGCAGTGAACCCCTGGGTAGACCTGGGGGGCACAATGAGCAGTTCTTC. Its translation is CASSEPLGRPGGHNEQFF.

Many counts were recorded for this clonotype. The J gene is TRBJ2-7, the V gene TRBV29-1; 10 nucleotides agree with TRBD1. In germline, CDR1 is SQVTM, CDR2 ANQGSEA. V dropped 3 bases and J dropped 6; count of bases not matched to a gene: 11. This CDR3 has 15 amino acids. In nucleotides, the CDR3 is TGCAGCGTTGAGAGGGGGACAGGGGATGTTAGCGAGCAGTACTTC. Translation: CSVERGTGDVSEQYF.

This clonotype was picked up a small number of times. V and J are TRBV11-3 and TRBJ1-4, with no clear D. CDR1 and CDR2 (germline): SGHNT, YENEEA. The CDR3 is made up of 13 amino acids. The ends were cut back, 4 bases at V and 5 bases at J, with 8 bases in the middle. The CDR3: CASSWTENEKLFF. The CDR3 DNA reads TGTGCCAGCAGCTGGACGGAAAATGAAAAACTGTTTTTT.

This clonotype was detected only once. The chain links TRBV20-1 to TRBJ2-2, with 7 bases identical to TRBD2. The CDR3 runs to 16 residues. The ends lost 2 bases at V and 1 base at J; junction bases unmatched: 7. The germline V gene encodes CDR1 DFQATT and CDR2 SNEGSKA (reference sequence). CDR3 protein: CSARPPIAGNTGELFF. The CDR3 bases are TGCAGTGCTAGACCCCCGATAGCGGGGAACACCGGGGAGCTGTTTTTT.